This note documents a single T cell receptor (beta chain) sequence. This clonotype was observed a handful of times. Its antigen remains undetermined. One base away there is no much larger clone; base qualities are not given. PBMCs were isolated by Ficoll-Paque density gradient centrifugation. This specimen comes from a study of T-cell memory formation after mild COVID-19 (dated by TCRdb to about 2021). Context from the whole study: TCR sequence clusters from the two donors were found to be largely donor specific. T-cell clones expanding and contracting after mild COVID-19 in a couple of donors were tracked by longitudinal TCRalpha and TCRbeta repertoire sequencing. The cohort comprised two young, previously healthy adult volunteers, one female and one male. General study outcomes and caveats: Clones that contracted from day 15 to 85 showed balanced CD4/CD8 phenotypes, whereas a second wave of clones that expanded from day 15 to 37 leaned towards CD4+. Contracting CD4+ clones were found mainly in CM and EM memory subsets, while CD8+ clones were enriched in EMRA. Only two mild cases were covered in the study, and larger cohorts including severe cases with pre-infection samples were considered necessary. The second-wave clones that peaked on day 37 were not confirmed to be SARS-CoV-2 specific. The detection of some responding clones in pre-infection memory suggests that pre-existing cross-reactive memory T cells joined the SARS-CoV-2 response.

V is cut by 6 bases and J by 6 bases, and the space between the germline ends is 9 bases. The germline V gene encodes CDR1 SNHLY and CDR2 FYNNEI. The CDR3, from cysteine to phenylalanine, totals 12 residues. Kept here is only the CDR3 DNA, which spans 36 bases and is read in frame from base 1. Sequencer: Illumina NovaSeq 6000. Using 5'RACE with constant-segment primers, TCRalpha and TCRbeta cDNA libraries were constructed, with sample barcodes and unique molecular identifiers added in the process. RNA was extracted from every sample with Trizol reagent. Amplification of the libraries took two PCR steps, and the second step added a second sample barcode plus Illumina TruSeq adapters. Sequencing of the libraries was done on an Illumina NovaSeq, producing 2 x 150 bp paired-end reads. Regarding the original processing steps: The reads were demultiplexed and collapsed into UMI-guided consensus sequences using migec v1.2.7. With mixcr v2.1.11, UMI consensuses were aligned to TRA and TRB V and J templates and assembled into clonotypes. Clonotypes were classified as expanded or contracted when called significant by both edgeR and NoisET, with noise models trained on biological replicates. edgeR calls used a false discovery rate-adjusted p below 0.01 and a log2 fold-change threshold of 1. As an exploratory analysis of dynamics, PCA with hierarchical clustering was applied to max-normalized trajectories of the 1000 most abundant clonotypes. The CD4 or CD8 phenotype of responding clones was assigned using the separately sequenced CD4+ and CD8+ repertoires. TCRdb reran the public reads through fastp at Q25 and MiXCR, keeping productive beta chains. A single entry per CDR3 protein holds the most common genes and DNA from its merged rows. The V and J calls and clone size are TCRdb's, not the authors'. The sample yields about 250,000 distinct CDR3 sequences; 15% to 17% were counted once. The ten biggest clones cover over 2% of the sample.

This TCR was recovered from an adult woman who had mild COVID-19 (a few samples of this study predate the infection). The sample titles of this study are shuffled in the database, so cell type and time point are left out; the donor was told from shared clones. Recombination connected TRBV2 to TRBJ2-1; TRBD1 is perhaps the D gene, given 7 matching bases. Sequenced sample: PBMCs or a T cell subset sorted from them (not recorded which). The CDR3 amino acid sequence is: CASRRDSNEQFF. The sequence in DNA is TGTGCCAGCAGGCGGGACAGCAATGAGCAGTTCTTC.